The 20 T cell receptor beta chains in this list originate from one sample, sequenced in a study of shared clonotypes between healthy human individuals. TCRdb keeps only in-frame clones here, not all; method: immunoSEQ multiplex PCR. The data show 900,000 to 1,200,000 clones, with more than 75% seen just once and 0.61% held by the top ten. Sample: memory CD4+ T cells from PBMCs. Subset given: CD45RA-negative fraction. The source is a man younger than 35 in good health. Some clones in this sample may be carry-over from other donors' samples.

The chain recombines TRBV7-2 with TRBJ2-3; 12 bases are a match to TRBD2. The length of the CDR3 is 18 residues. CDR1 is SGHTA, CDR2 FQGNSA, per germline. V lost 2 bases and J lost 2; bases outside the gene matches: 8. The CDR3 here is CASSLQTSSGRATDTQYF. In nucleotides, the CDR3 is TGTGCCAGCAGCTTACAGACTTCTAGCGGGAGGGCCACAGATACGCAGTATTTT.

The rearrangement links TRBV5-1 to TRBJ1-5, with D hard to call. The CDR3 runs to 15 residues. CDR1 and CDR2 (germline): SGHRS, YFSETQ. V lost 7 bases, J lost 2 bases, and 16 bases lay in between. In nucleotides, the CDR3 is TGCGCCAGCCGATTTAGTTTCTTGGGCAATCAGCCCCAGCATTTT. Its translation is CASRFSFLGNQPQHF.

The rearrangement uses TRBV5-1 and TRBJ1-1; D remains unclear. Germline CDR1 SGHRS, CDR2 YFSETQ. The CDR3 runs 13 residues. Trimming shortened V by 0 bases and J by 7 bases, and 10 bases separated the two germline ends. In nucleotides, the CDR3 is TGCGCCAGCAGCTTGGTTACAATGAATGAAGCTTTCTTT. Translating it yields CASSLVTMNEAFF.

V gene TRBV18 combines with J gene TRBJ2-2, with D possibly called TRBD1 or TRBD2 (6 bases each). V was trimmed by 0 bases and J by 6 bases, leaving 17 bases between them. The CDR3 consists of 17 residues. Germline V gene sequence: CDR1 KGHSH, CDR2 LQKENI. In DNA, the CDR3 is TGTGCCAGCTCACCACCGCTTCCGGGGGCGAGGGCCGGGGAGCTGTTTTTT. It yields the protein CASSPPLPGARAGELFF.

The J gene is TRBJ2-7, the V gene TRBV7-2; 8 bases align to TRBD2. The ends lost 1 base at V and 2 bases at J; junction bases unmatched: 7. Germline V gene data show CDR1 as SGHTA and CDR2 as FQGNSA. The CDR3 spans 16 residues. The DNA of the CDR3 is TGTGCCAGCAGCTTAGATGGACTAGCTGACACCTACGAGCAGTACTTC. This codes for CASSLDGLADTYEQYF.

This clone was found a few times. The gene calls are TRBV5-4 and TRBJ1-5; perhaps TRBD1 as D (5 bases). CDR1 is SGHNT, CDR2 YYREEE, per germline (reference sequence). The CDR3 is 12 amino acids. V lost 2 bases, J lost 11 bases, and 11 bases lay in between. The CDR3 nucleotides are TGTGCCAGCAGCTTCCCGGGGGAAACCCAGCATTTT. Translated, it gives CASSFPGETQHF.

The genes are TRBV10-3 and TRBJ2-3; TRBD1 matches 7 bases. Looked up from germline, CDR1 is ENHRY and CDR2 is SYGVKD. After removal of 5 bases from V and 2 bases from J, the junction contained 4 bases not matched to a gene. The CDR3 totals 14 residues. The CDR3: CAISLDRDTDTQYF. The CDR3 DNA reads as TGTGCCATCAGTTTAGACAGGGACACAGATACGCAGTATTTT.

V usage is TRBV5-1 and J usage is TRBJ2-1; possible D gene TRBD1, 5 bases. Germline CDR1 reads SGHRS; CDR2 reads YFSETQ. V was shortened by 2 bases and J by 8 bases, with 14 bases between the two germline ends. This CDR3 spans 14 amino acids. The CDR3: CASSLGPLGDEQFF. The CDR3 DNA is TGCGCCAGCAGCTTAGGACCCCTAGGGGATGAGCAGTTCTTC.

About this clone itself: Different DNA sequences within this sample yield the same CDR3. The V call is TRBV30, the J call TRBJ1-1; D unresolved. There are 13 residues in the CDR3. The V gene's germline CDR1 is GTSNPN and CDR2 SVGIG (reference sequence). The ends were cut back, 3 bases at V and 0 bases at J, with 8 bases in the middle. The CDR3: CAWSGQMNTEAFF. The DNA for the CDR3 is TGTGCCTGGAGCGGGCAGATGAACACTGAAGCTTTCTTT.

The rearrangement joins TRBV28 to TRBJ2-5, with 7 bases that match TRBD1. This CDR3 contains 16 residues. Looked up from germline, CDR1 is MDHEN and CDR2 is SYDVKM. Unmatched junction bases numbered 13, after V lost 4 bases and J lost 5 bases. CDR3 in DNA: TGTGCCAGCAGTTCCCCGGGGACAGTAAGCATGGAGACCCAGTACTTC. It codes for CASSSPGTVSMETQYF.

The J gene is TRBJ1-1, the V gene TRBV5-1; 8 bases agree with TRBD1. V trimming: 4 bases; J trimming: 1 base; junction bases outside the gene matches: 6. CDR3 length equals 15 residues. Germline loops: CDR1 SGHRS, CDR2 YFSETQ. The CDR3 spells CASSPITGGNTEAFF. CDR3 DNA: TGCGCCAGCAGCCCGATTACAGGGGGGAACACTGAAGCTTTCTTT.

This clone was recorded a few times. The chain is built from TRBV19 and TRBJ2-7; either TRBD1 or TRBD2 may fit D (6 bases each). Trimming removed 2 bases at V and 3 bases at J, with 17 bases between. This CDR3 has 16 amino acids. Germline values: CDR1 LNHDA, CDR2 SQIVND (reference sequence). DNA of the CDR3: TGTGCCAGTAGTATATCGGGGGCCCGTGGAGTCTACGAGCAGTACTTC. Translated: CASSISGARGVYEQYF.

The chain carries TRBV2 and TRBJ1-3; 8 bases map to TRBD1. Germline trimming cut 6 bases from V and 1 base from J; bases unmatched to any gene: 5. The length of the CDR3 is 15 residues. Germline CDR1 reads SNHLY; CDR2 reads FYNNEI. The CDR3 nucleotides are TGTGCCAGCAGGGTGGGACAGGTTTCTGGAAACACCATATATTTT. Its protein is CASRVGQVSGNTIYF.

V and J are TRBV28 and TRBJ2-2, with 7 positions matching TRBD1. Germline trimming cut 5 bases from V and 5 bases from J; bases unmatched to any gene: 20. The CDR3 has 19 residues. Germline V lookup: CDR1 MDHEN, CDR2 SYDVKM. The CDR3 sequence is CASSGGRTGLRSRTGELFF. In DNA, the CDR3 is TGTGCCAGCAGTGGTGGTCGGACAGGTCTCAGGTCCCGGACCGGGGAGCTGTTTTTT.

The V gene is TRBV30, the J gene TRBJ2-5, with D tentatively TRBD2 (5 bases). Judging by the DNA end, TRBJ2-7 fits better; the J call may be wrong. The CDR3 length is 14 residues. Germline CDR1 reads GTSNPN; CDR2 reads SVGIG (reference sequence). CDR3 coding DNA: TGTGCCTGGAGTGTACGCCGGGACTCCTACGAGCAGTACTTC. Encoded protein: CAWSVRRDSYEQYF.

J is TRBJ2-1 and V is TRBV2; 13 nucleotides line up with TRBD2. The trim removed 4 bases at V and 4 bases at J, leaving 10 bases unmatched. Germline CDR1 SNHLY, CDR2 FYNNEI. This CDR3 has 18 residues. Written as DNA, the CDR3 is TGTGCCAGCAGTGGGTCGGGACTAGCGGGATTCCCTTACAATGAGCAGTTCTTC. It translates to CASSGSGLAGFPYNEQFF.

The chain couples TRBV11-2 to TRBJ2-3; no definite D call. The germline gives CDR1 SGHAT, CDR2 FQNNGV. The CDR3 loop spans 14 amino acids. V was clipped by 0 bases and J by 2 bases, with 6 bases between them. CDR3 protein: CASSLDLITDTQYF. Here the CDR3 DNA reads TGTGCCAGCAGCTTAGATCTAATCACAGATACGCAGTATTTT. The full variable domain, in which reference TRBV11-2 and TRBJ2-3 provide the parts outside the CDR3, is EAGVAQSPRYKIIEKRQSVAFWCNPISGHATLYWYQQILGQGPKLLIQFQNNGVVDDSQLPKDRFSAERLKGVDSTLKIQPAKLEDSAVYLCASSLDLITDTQYFGPGTRLTVL.

The chain employs TRBV5-1 and TRBJ2-1, with D maybe TRBD2 (6 bases). V lost 4 bases and J 9 bases, leaving 20 bases between the germline ends. Germline CDR1 and CDR2: SGHRS and YFSETQ. This CDR3 is built from 15 residues. The CDR3 here is CASSTRDWLGGEQFF. In DNA form, the CDR3 reads TGCGCCAGCAGCACCCGGGACTGGTTGGGGGGTGAGCAGTTCTTC.

The chain links TRBV5-1 to TRBJ2-1; 10 bases fit TRBD1. V lost 7 bases, J lost 8 bases, and 9 bases stayed unmatched. The germline V gene encodes CDR1 SGHRS and CDR2 YFSETQ. This CDR3 is built from 14 residues. As DNA, the CDR3 is TGCGCCAGCCAGACTGGGACAGGGGTGGATGAGCAGTTCTTC. Translating gives CASQTGTGVDEQFF.

This clone showed up just a few times. The chain is built from TRBV18 and TRBJ2-7; unclear D gene. Between the trimmed V and J ends, which lost 3 bases and 6 bases, there was a span of 6 bases. Per the germline V gene, CDR1 is KGHSH and CDR2 is LQKENI. This CDR3 has 11 residues. The CDR3 region is CASSPMSEQYF. The DNA of the CDR3 is TGTGCCAGCTCACCCATGAGCGAGCAGTACTTC. Using reference TRBV18 and TRBJ2-7 for the parts outside the CDR3, the full variable domain is NAGVMQNPRHLVRRRGQEARLRCSPMKGHSHVYWYRQLPEEGLKFMVYLQKENIIDESGMPKERFSAEFPKEGPSILRIQQVVRGDSAAYFCASSPMSEQYFGPGTRLTVT.